This TCR beta chain is drawn from a study of cytomegalovirus exposure and HLA in healthy donors. The CDR3 covers 15 residues. CDR1 and CDR2 from the germline V gene are SGHTA and FQGNSA. Trimming removed 6 bases from V and 0 bases from J, with 15 bases in between. PCR primers comprised 60 Vbeta and 13 Jbeta primers. Sequencing used immunoSEQ multiplex PCR; TCRdb keeps in-frame clones, though not all of them. The sample has a few hundred thousand clones, approximately 80% seen once. Notes on the study in general: It was in a later analysis that TCR association rates were seen to vary by HLA locus, highest for DRB1 and lowest for HLA-C. For most TCR beta V segments, an earlier analysis put the productive rate at about 90% or about 30% of the time. The classifier reportedly diagnosed cytomegalovirus status with high specificity and sensitivity. Researchers counted roughly 160 TCR beta chains as cytomegalovirus-associated.

The sample holds one count of this clone. Antigen specificity is unknown. The V and J genes are TRBV7-2 and TRBJ2-7; perhaps TRBD1 as D (6 bases). Specimen: PBMCs. The receptor comes from a middle-aged man in good health and CMV-seronegative. Written as DNA, the CDR3 is TGTGCCAGCAGTCAACAGGGTCGAGTCTCCTACGAGCAGTACTTC. It translates to CASSQQGRVSYEQYF. The entire variable domain, with the rest obtained from reference TRBV7-2 and TRBJ2-7, is as follows: GAGVSQSPSNKVTEKGKDVELRCDPISGHTALYWYRQSLGQGLEFLIYFQGNSAPDKSGLPSDRFSAERTGGSVSTLTIQRTQQEDSAVYLCASSQQGRVSYEQYFGPGTRLTVT.